These T cell receptor beta chains were read from a single sample in a study of blood T cells in healthy people across ages. TCRdb re-called the 5' RACE reads with MiXCR, one entry per CDR3 protein. The sample yields more than 450,000 distinct CDR3 sequences, about 26% seen once. These data were also reused for a study on T cells of mothers and their children.

Sample: blood. All receptors come from a boy aged 2-15 years in good health. Both conserved end residues are part of each CDR3. The D gene is left open where the match is weak.

>TRBD2|TRBV12-3/TRBV12-4|17
CASRRGLAGVTSWEQYF
>TRBD2|TRBV20-1|17
CSARDRVWEGGGETQYF
>TRBD2|TRBV3-1|15
CASSHGGRSTDTQYF
>TRBD1|TRBV5-5|14
CASSWTGGTQPQHF
>TRBD1|TRBV29-1|11
CSGWTGYDYTF
>TRBD2|TRBV3-1|17
CASSQVPSGRTQETQYF
>TRBD1|TRBV11-2|14
CASSPYRGRETQYF
>.|TRBV5-1|16
CASSLSDFHSYNEQFF
>TRBD2|TRBV6-6|13
CASAPGLASEQYF
>TRBD1|TRBV6-1|14
CASHLDRVQETQYF
>.|TRBV20-1|12
CSAGWGEDTQYF
>.|TRBV9|14
CASQEAANTGELFF
>.|TRBV3-1|16
CASSQGWTNGTDTQYF
>TRBD2|TRBV3-1|17
CASSQDTSGRARETQYF
>.|TRBV14|15
CASSPRWGTQETQYF
>TRBD1|TRBV10-3|14
CAISDGQGQETQYF
>.|TRBV29-1|10
CSGRDYEQFF
>.|TRBV4-1|16
CASSHTVGVNKNIQYF